The present T cell receptor beta chain was sequenced within a study of blood T cell repertoires in COVID-19. Study-level background: COVID-19 samples from acute and convalescent phases originated in the United States, Italy and Spain. Sources were T cells, B-cell-depleted T cells, or PBMCs; the material itself was cDNA or gDNA.

Methods used by the authors: For nucleated cells, counts were estimated from reference gene primer amplification. Assay used: immunoSEQ multiplex PCR; TCRdb lists only in-frame clones, some missing. V and J calls and clone size come straight from that table; D and trimming were deduced from the DNA. Of nearly 200,000 clones listed, roughly four fifths are singletons. The CDR3 runs 14 residues. Germline values: CDR1 SGHTA, CDR2 FQGNSA. The V gene end was trimmed by 6 bases and the J gene end by 5 bases; junction bases not matched to a gene: 5. This clone has more than one count but fewer than ten. This chain connects TRBV7-2 to TRBJ2-2; 8 bases align to TRBD1. The TCR comes from a human donor with acute or convalescent COVID-19. The donor label of this sample is uncertain. The sequenced sample consisted of peripheral blood. CDR3 nucleotide sequence: TGTGCCAGCAGTTTCGACAGGGGAACCGGGGAGCTGTTTTTT. This sequence encodes CASSFDRGTGELFF.